This T cell receptor (beta chain) was sequenced in a study of blood T cell repertoires in COVID-19. V dropped 2 bases and J dropped 10; count of bases not matched to a gene: 17. The CDR3 is 18 residues long. The V gene's germline CDR1 is KGHSH and CDR2 LQKENI. Per the study methods: Counts of nucleated cells, estimated from reference gene primer amplification, were obtained. TCRdb's copy holds only in-frame clones and misses some; the assay was immunoSEQ multiplex PCR. V, J and clone size are taken as reported in that table, and D and trimming were inferred from the DNA itself. The table includes over 100,000 clones, approximately 86% detected once. Enrolled during active infection, Seattle patients were then followed longitudinally.

Material for sequencing was peripheral blood. The chain uses TRBV18 and TRBJ1-6; 7 bases are shared with TRBD1. This clonotype originated in a woman aged 70 to 79 with COVID-19, enrolled during active disease. The CDR3 loop reads CASSPAGVVEGGGSPLHF. In DNA, the CDR3 is TGTGCCAGCTCACCAGCAGGCGTAGTAGAAGGGGGCGGGTCACCCCTCCACTTT. Drawing the rest from reference TRBV18 and TRBJ1-6, the complete variable domain is NAGVMQNPRHLVRRRGQEARLRCSPMKGHSHVYWYRQLPEEGLKFMVYLQKENIIDESGMPKERFSAEFPKEGPSILRIQQVVRGDSAAYFCASSPAGVVEGGGSPLHFGNGTRLTVT.